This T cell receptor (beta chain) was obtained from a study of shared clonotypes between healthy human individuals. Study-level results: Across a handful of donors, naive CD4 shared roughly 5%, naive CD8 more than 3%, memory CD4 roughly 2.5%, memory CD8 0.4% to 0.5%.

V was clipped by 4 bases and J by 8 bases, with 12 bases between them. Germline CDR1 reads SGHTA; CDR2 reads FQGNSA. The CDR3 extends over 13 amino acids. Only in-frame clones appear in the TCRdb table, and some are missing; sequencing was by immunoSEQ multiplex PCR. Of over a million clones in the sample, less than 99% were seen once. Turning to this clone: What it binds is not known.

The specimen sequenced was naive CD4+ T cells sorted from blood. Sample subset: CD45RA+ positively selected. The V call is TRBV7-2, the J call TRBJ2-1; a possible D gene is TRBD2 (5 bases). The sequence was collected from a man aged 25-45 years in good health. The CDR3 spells CASSSSSLHEQFF. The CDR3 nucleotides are TGTGCCAGCAGCTCCTCTAGCCTCCATGAGCAGTTCTTC.